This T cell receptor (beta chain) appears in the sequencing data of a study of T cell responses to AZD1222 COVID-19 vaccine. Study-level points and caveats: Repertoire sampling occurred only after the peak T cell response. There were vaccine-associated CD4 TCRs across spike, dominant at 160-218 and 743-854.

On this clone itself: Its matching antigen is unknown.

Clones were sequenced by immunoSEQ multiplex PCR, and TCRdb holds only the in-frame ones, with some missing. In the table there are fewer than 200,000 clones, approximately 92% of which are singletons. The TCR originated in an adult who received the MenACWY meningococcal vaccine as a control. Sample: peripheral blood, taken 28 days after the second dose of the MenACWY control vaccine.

Written as DNA, the CDR3 is TGTGCCAGCAGCCCCCGACAGGGGGATTCACCCCTCCACTTT. Translating gives CASSPRQGDSPLHF. The gene calls are TRBV9 and TRBJ1-6, with TRBD1 identical over 9 bases. CDR3 length: 14 residues. Germline V gene data show CDR1 as SGDLS and CDR2 as YYNGEE. V was clipped by 4 bases and J by 8 bases; unmatched bases: 4.